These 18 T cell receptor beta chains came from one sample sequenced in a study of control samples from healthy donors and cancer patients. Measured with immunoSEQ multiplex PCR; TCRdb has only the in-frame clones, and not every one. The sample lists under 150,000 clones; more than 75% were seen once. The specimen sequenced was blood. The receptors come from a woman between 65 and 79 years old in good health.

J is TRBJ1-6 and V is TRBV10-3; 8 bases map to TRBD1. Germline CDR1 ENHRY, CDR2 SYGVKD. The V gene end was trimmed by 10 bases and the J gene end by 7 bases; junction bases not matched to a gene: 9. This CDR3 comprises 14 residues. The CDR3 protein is CATTEQGENSPLHF. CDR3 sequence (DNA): TGTGCCACTACCGAACAGGGGGAGAATTCACCCCTCCACTTT.

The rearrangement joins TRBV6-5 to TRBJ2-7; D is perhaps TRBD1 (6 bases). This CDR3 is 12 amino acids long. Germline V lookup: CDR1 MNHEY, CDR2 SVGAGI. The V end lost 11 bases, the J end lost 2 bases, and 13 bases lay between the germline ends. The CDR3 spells CASGQGTYEQYF. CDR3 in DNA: TGTGCCTCAGGCCAGGGGACCTACGAGCAGTACTTC.

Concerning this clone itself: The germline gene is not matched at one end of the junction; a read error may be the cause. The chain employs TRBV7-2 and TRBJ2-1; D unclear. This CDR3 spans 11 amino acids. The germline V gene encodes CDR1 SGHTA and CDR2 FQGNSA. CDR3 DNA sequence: TGTGCCAGCAGATCCTCCAATGAGCAGTTCTTC. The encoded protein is CASRSSNEQFF. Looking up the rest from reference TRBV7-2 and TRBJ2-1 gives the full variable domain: GAGVSQSPSNKVTEKGKDVELRCDPISGHTALYWYRQSLGQGLEFLIYFQGNSAPDKSGLPSDRFSAERTGGSVSTLTIQRTQQEDSAVYLCASRSSNEQFFGPGTRLTVL.

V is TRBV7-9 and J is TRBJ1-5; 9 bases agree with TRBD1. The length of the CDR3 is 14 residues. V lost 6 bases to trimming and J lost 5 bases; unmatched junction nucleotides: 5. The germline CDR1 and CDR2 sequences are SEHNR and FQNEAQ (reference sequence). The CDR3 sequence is CASRQTGGDQPQHF. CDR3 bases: TGTGCCAGCAGGCAGACAGGGGGGGATCAGCCCCAGCATTTT. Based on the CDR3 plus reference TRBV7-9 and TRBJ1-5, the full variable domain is DTGVSQNPRHKITKRGQNVTFRCDPISEHNRLYWYRQTLGQGPEFLTYFQNEAQLEKSRLLSDRFSAERPKGSFSTLEIQRTEQGDSAMYLCASRQTGGDQPQHFGDGTRLSIL.

CDR3 sequence: CASSQGQGTQETQYF. In DNA, the CDR3 is TGCGCCAGCAGCCAAGGCCAGGGGACCCAAGAGACCCAGTACTTC. The chain couples TRBV4-1 to TRBJ2-5, with a weak D call TRBD1 (6 bases). Germline CDR1 is MGHRA and CDR2 is YSYEKL. This CDR3 spans 15 amino acids. Between the trimmed V and J ends, which lost 1 base and 1 base, there was a span of 10 bases.

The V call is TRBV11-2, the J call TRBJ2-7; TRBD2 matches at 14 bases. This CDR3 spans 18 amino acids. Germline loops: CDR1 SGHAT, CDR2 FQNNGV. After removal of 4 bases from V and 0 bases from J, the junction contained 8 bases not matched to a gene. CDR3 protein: CASSWGLAGDHLSYEQYF. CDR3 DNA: TGTGCCAGCAGCTGGGGACTAGCGGGGGACCACCTCTCCTACGAGCAGTACTTC.

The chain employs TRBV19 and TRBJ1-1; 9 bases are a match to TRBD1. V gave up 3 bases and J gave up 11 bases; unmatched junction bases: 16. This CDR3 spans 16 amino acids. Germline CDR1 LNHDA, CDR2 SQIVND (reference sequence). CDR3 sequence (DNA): TGTGCCAGTAGTATCAACGCGCATGGACAGGGGAGAGGGGCTTTCTTT. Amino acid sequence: CASSINAHGQGRGAFF.

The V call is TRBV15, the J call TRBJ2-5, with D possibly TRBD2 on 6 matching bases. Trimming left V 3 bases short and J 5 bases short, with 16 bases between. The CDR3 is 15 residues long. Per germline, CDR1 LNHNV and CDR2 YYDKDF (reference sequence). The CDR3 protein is CATSSEGRGRETQYF. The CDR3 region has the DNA TGTGCCACCAGCAGTGAAGGCCGGGGGAGGGAGACCCAGTACTTC.

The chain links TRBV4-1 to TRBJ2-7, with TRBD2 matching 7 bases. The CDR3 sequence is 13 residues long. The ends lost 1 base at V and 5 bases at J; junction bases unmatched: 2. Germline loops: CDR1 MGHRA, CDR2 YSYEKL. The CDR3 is CASSQVGRDEQYF. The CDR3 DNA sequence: TGCGCCAGCAGCCAAGTAGGGAGGGACGAGCAGTACTTC.

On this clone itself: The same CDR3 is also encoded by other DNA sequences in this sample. The CDR3 bases are TGCGCCAGCAGCTTGGGAGGTAACACTGAAGCTTTCTTT. Protein sequence: CASSLGGNTEAFF. The chain carries TRBV5-1 and TRBJ1-1; no firm D call. In germline, CDR1 is SGHRS, CDR2 YFSETQ. V lost 0 bases and J 2 bases, leaving 5 bases between the germline ends. This CDR3 spans 13 amino acids.

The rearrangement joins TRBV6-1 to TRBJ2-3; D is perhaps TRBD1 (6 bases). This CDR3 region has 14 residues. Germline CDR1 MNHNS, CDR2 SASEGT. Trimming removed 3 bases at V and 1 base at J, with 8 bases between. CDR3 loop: CASSEHRGTDTQYF. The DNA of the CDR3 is TGTGCCAGCAGTGAGCACAGGGGCACAGATACGCAGTATTTT.

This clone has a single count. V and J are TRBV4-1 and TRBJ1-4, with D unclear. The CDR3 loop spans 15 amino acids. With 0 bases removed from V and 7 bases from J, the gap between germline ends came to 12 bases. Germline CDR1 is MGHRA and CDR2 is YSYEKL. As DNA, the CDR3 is TGCGCCAGCAGCCAAGAGGGCCTACCGGGTGAAAAACTGTTTTTT. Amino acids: CASSQEGLPGEKLFF.

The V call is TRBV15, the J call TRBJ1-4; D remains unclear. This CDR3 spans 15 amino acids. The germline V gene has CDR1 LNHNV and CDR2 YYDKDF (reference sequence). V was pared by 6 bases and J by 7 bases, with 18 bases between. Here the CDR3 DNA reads TGTGCCACCAGTATCGACCTCTTGAGGACTGAAAAACTGTTTTTT. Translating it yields CATSIDLLRTEKLFF.

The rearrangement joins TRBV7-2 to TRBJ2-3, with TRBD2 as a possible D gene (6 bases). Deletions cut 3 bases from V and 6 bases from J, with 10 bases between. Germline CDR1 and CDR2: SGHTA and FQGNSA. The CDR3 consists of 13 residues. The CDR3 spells CASSFPGADTQYF. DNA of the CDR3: TGTGCCAGCAGCTTTCCGGGAGCGGATACGCAGTATTTT. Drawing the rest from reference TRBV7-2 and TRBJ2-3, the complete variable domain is GAGVSQSPSNKVTEKGKDVELRCDPISGHTALYWYRQSLGQGLEFLIYFQGNSAPDKSGLPSDRFSAERTGGSVSTLTIQRTQQEDSAVYLCASSFPGADTQYFGPGTRLTVL.

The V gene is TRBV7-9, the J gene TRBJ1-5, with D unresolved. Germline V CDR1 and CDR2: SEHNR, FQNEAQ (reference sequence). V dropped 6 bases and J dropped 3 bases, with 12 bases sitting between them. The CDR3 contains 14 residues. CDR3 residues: CASRQKGPNQPQHF. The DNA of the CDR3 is TGTGCCAGCAGACAAAAGGGCCCCAATCAGCCCCAGCATTTT.

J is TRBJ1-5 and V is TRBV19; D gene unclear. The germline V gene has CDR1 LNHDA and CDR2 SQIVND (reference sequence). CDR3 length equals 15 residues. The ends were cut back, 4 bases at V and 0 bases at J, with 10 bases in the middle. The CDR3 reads CASSKGLASNQPQHF. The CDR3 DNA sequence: TGTGCCAGTAGTAAGGGCCTCGCTAGCAATCAGCCCCAGCATTTT. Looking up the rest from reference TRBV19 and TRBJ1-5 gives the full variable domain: DGGITQSPKYLFRKEGQNVTLSCEQNLNHDAMYWYRQDPGQGLRLIYYSQIVNDFQKGDIAEGYSVSREKKESFPLTVTSAQKNPTAFYLCASSKGLASNQPQHFGDGTRLSIL.

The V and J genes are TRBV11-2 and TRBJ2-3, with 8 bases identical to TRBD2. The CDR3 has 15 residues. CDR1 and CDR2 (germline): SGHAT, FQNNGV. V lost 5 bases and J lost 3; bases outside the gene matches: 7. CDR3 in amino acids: CASSLRRGATDTQYF. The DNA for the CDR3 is TGTGCCAGCAGCCTTAGGCGGGGGGCGACAGATACGCAGTATTTT.

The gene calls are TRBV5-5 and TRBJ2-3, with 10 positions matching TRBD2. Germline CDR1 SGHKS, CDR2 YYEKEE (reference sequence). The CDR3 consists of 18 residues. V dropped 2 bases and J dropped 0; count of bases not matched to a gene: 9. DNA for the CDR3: TGTGCCAGCAGCTTATGGCCTAGCGGGGGCGCTAGCACAGATACGCAGTATTTT. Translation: CASSLWPSGGASTDTQYF.